These 10 T cell receptor beta chains came from one sample sequenced in a study of blood T cell repertoires in COVID-19. Data came from immunoSEQ multiplex PCR; TCRdb stores just in-frame clones and leaves some out. The data show a few hundred thousand clones, with 80% to 90% seen just once and roughly a tenth held by the top ten. The sequencing sample was made of peripheral blood. These TCRs come from a man aged 50-60 years with active or convalescent COVID-19.

This clone has just one count. This sequence joins TRBV6-6 and TRBJ2-5, with 8 bases fitting TRBD2. The germline CDR1 and CDR2 sequences are MNHNY and SVGAGI (reference sequence). CDR3 length: 14 residues. Trimming removed 5 bases from V and 5 bases from J; junction bases left unmatched: 7. The CDR3 loop is CASSHGGGSETQYF. CDR3 in DNA: TGTGCCAGCAGTCACGGGGGGGGCTCTGAGACCCAGTACTTC.

The J gene is TRBJ2-1, the V gene TRBV15; 10 bases fit TRBD2. Looked up from germline, CDR1 is LNHNV and CDR2 is YYDKDF (reference sequence). The CDR3 covers 19 residues. Trimming removed 0 bases from V and 5 bases from J; junction bases left unmatched: 13. The CDR3 DNA follows: TGTGCCACCAGCAGAGATCACCCCCTGCTAGCGGGAGTTCACAATGAGCAGTTCTTC. Its translation is CATSRDHPLLAGVHNEQFF.

V is TRBV2 and J is TRBJ1-4, with D perhaps TRBD1 (5 bases). This CDR3 region has 15 residues. Germline CDR1 and CDR2: SNHLY and FYNNEI. Trimming removed 3 bases from V and 3 bases from J, with 11 bases in between. This CDR3 reads CASSEQGFSNEKLFF. CDR3 in DNA: TGTGCCAGCAGTGAGCAGGGTTTTTCTAATGAAAAACTGTTTTTT. The variable domain in full, completed from reference TRBV2 and TRBJ1-4, reads EPEVTQTPSHQVTQMGQEVILRCVPISNHLYFYWYRQILGQKVEFLVSFYNNEISEKSEIFDDQFSVERPDGSNFTLKIRSTKLEDSAMYFCASSEQGFSNEKLFFGSGTQLSVL.

This chain uses TRBV28 with TRBJ1-4, with TRBD1 identical over 7 bases. The CDR3 is made up of 15 amino acids. J gave up 3 bases and V 2 bases, and 3 bases lay outside the gene matches. In germline, CDR1 is MDHEN, CDR2 SYDVKM. Written as DNA, the CDR3 is TGTGCCAGCAGTTTAGCCGGGACAGCTAATGAAAAACTGTTTTTT. Protein product: CASSLAGTANEKLFF.

The chain combines TRBV28 with TRBJ1-2; TRBD1 is a possible D gene (5 bases). The CDR3 has 17 residues. From germline, CDR1 is MDHEN and CDR2 SYDVKM. The V end lost 1 base, the J end lost 8 bases, and 23 bases lay between the germline ends. The CDR3 here is CASSLSQPRTPEEGYTF. The CDR3 nucleotides are TGTGCCAGCAGTTTATCCCAACCCCGGACACCCGAGGAGGGCTACACCTTC.

J is TRBJ2-3 and V is TRBV11-2; no definite D call. CDR1 SGHAT and CDR2 FQNNGV come from the germline V gene. The V gene lost 1 base and the J gene lost 0 bases, with 8 bases spanning the gap. The CDR3 extends over 15 amino acids. CDR3 DNA sequence: TGTGCCAGCAGCTTAGGCGGAAGTAGCACAGATACGCAGTATTTT. Its translation is CASSLGGSSTDTQYF.

The gene calls are TRBV5-1 and TRBJ2-2, with 7 bases lining up with TRBD2. CDR3 size: 16 residues. Germline CDR1 reads SGHRS; CDR2 reads YFSETQ. V lost 4 bases to trimming and J lost 6 bases; unmatched junction nucleotides: 12. This chain's CDR3 is CASSKREGPPSGELFF. The CDR3 DNA sequence: TGCGCCAGCAGCAAGAGGGAGGGGCCGCCATCCGGGGAGCTGTTTTTT.

The V call is TRBV28, the J call TRBJ1-3; maybe TRBD1 (5 bases). Germline CDR1 is MDHEN and CDR2 is SYDVKM. The CDR3 runs 16 residues. With 0 bases removed from V and 5 bases from J, the gap between germline ends came to 14 bases. The CDR3 is CASSLWAGTRRNTIYF. In nucleotides, the CDR3 is TGTGCCAGCAGTTTATGGGCAGGGACTCGAAGAAACACCATATATTTT.

The V and J genes are TRBV7-9 and TRBJ2-1, with a possible D match to TRBD2 (5 bases). V was shortened by 4 bases and J by 3 bases, with 10 bases between the two germline ends. Germline CDR1 SEHNR, CDR2 FQNEAQ (reference sequence). The CDR3 runs to 14 residues. The CDR3 coding sequence is TGTGCCAGCAGCTCAACTACTAGCTACAATGAGCAGTTCTTC. It codes for CASSSTTSYNEQFF. Full variable domain (missing parts from reference TRBV7-9 and TRBJ2-1): DTGVSQNPRHKITKRGQNVTFRCDPISEHNRLYWYRQTLGQGPEFLTYFQNEAQLEKSRLLSDRFSAERPKGSFSTLEIQRTEQGDSAMYLCASSSTTSYNEQFFGPGTRLTVL.

The rearrangement links TRBV7-6 to TRBJ2-7; 14 positions agree with TRBD2. The CDR3 contains 16 residues. The ends lost 5 bases at V and 5 bases at J; junction bases unmatched: 8. Germline CDR1 is SGHVS and CDR2 is FNYEAQ. CDR3 bases: TGTGCCAGCAGCATCGGGACTAGCGGGAGTTTTAACGAGCAGTACTTC. Translation: CASSIGTSGSFNEQYF.